These 19 T cell receptor beta chains came from one sample sequenced in a study of blood T cell repertoires in COVID-19. Using immunoSEQ multiplex PCR, the repertoire was profiled, and TCRdb retains in-frame clones only, with some absent. The sample has tens of thousands of clones, around nine tenths seen once. The specimen sequenced was peripheral blood. Receptors originate from a human donor in a cohort sampled during active COVID-19.

The gene calls are TRBV18 and TRBJ2-7; D not certain. This CDR3 comprises 13 residues. Germline loops: CDR1 KGHSH, CDR2 LQKENI. Trimming removed 6 bases from V and 3 bases from J, with 12 bases in between. The CDR3 spells CASSPEPGYEQYF. Written as DNA, the CDR3 is TGTGCCAGCTCCCCGGAGCCGGGCTACGAGCAGTACTTC.

This clone was observed a handful of times. The rearrangement links TRBV5-3 to TRBJ1-3; possible D gene TRBD1, 5 bases. TRBV5-3 is noted as an ORF with a role that remains uncertain. Trimming cost V 0 bases and J 0 bases, with 16 bases left between them. The CDR3 runs 18 residues. CDR3: CARSLAGRDWLSGNTIYF. DNA for the CDR3: TGTGCCAGAAGCTTGGCAGGGAGGGATTGGCTCTCTGGAAACACCATATATTTT.

This chain joins TRBV5-1 and TRBJ2-5; perhaps TRBD2 as D (6 bases). The length of the CDR3 is 16 residues. The germline gives CDR1 SGHRS, CDR2 YFSETQ. Trimming cost V 0 bases and J 3 bases, with 15 bases left between them. The CDR3 DNA reads as TGCGCCAGCAGCTTGGGTGCAGCGGGTTTTAAAGAGACCCAGTACTTC. It is translated as CASSLGAAGFKETQYF.

This sequence joins TRBV12-3 or TRBV12-4 and TRBJ1-2, with 9 bases aligning to TRBD1. The CDR3 is made up of 13 amino acids. The junction had 4 bases not matched to a gene; V was cut back by 4 bases and J by 7 bases. In DNA, the CDR3 is TGTGCCAGCAGTTGGGGACAGGGAGGTGGCTACACCTTC. It yields the protein CASSWGQGGGYTF.

This clone was seen only a few times. This chain's CDR3 is CASRKGQGTDTQYF. The CDR3 DNA sequence: TGCGCCAGCAGAAAGGGACAGGGCACAGATACGCAGTATTTT. This sequence joins TRBV5-1 and TRBJ2-3, with 8 nucleotides matching TRBD1. CDR1 and CDR2 (germline): SGHRS, YFSETQ. J gave up 1 base and V 5 bases, and 3 bases lay outside the gene matches. The CDR3 has 14 amino acids.

This rearrangement joins TRBV3-1 (or the pseudogene TRBV3-2) to TRBJ2-5; no clear D gene. Germline V gene sequence: CDR1 LGHDT, CDR2 YNNKEL (reference sequence). CDR3 length equals 16 residues. Between the trimmed V and J ends, which lost 3 bases and 2 bases, there was a span of 16 bases. The CDR3 nucleotides read TGTGCCAGCAGCCATCCCACAGTGAAGACACAAGAGACCCAGTACTTC. Encoded protein: CASSHPTVKTQETQYF.

The rearrangement uses TRBV5-6 and TRBJ2-3; the D gene is possibly TRBD2 (7 bases). This CDR3 contains 15 residues. The V end lost 5 bases, the J end lost 3 bases, and 16 bases lay between the germline ends. Germline assignment: CDR1 SGHDT and CDR2 YYEEEE. CDR3 region: CASSGWGGRTDTQYF. In DNA, the CDR3 is TGTGCCAGCAGTGGGTGGGGGGGCCGTACAGATACGCAGTATTTT. Filled out from reference TRBV5-6 and TRBJ2-3, the complete variable domain reads DAGVTQSPTHLIKTRGQQVTLRCSPKSGHDTVSWYQQALGQGPQFIFQYYEEEERQRGNFPDRFSGHQFPNYSSELNVNALLLGDSALYLCASSGWGGRTDTQYFGPGTRLTVL.

This chain connects TRBV5-1 to TRBJ2-3; TRBD1 aligns across 9 bases. V lost 4 bases, J lost 0 bases, and 3 bases stayed unmatched. The V gene's germline CDR1 is SGHRS and CDR2 YFSETQ. This CDR3 is 15 amino acids long. Written as DNA, the CDR3 is TGCGCCAGCAGCCAGGGACAGGGTAGCACAGATACGCAGTATTTT. Translated, it gives CASSQGQGSTDTQYF.

This chain joins TRBV5-1 and TRBJ2-5; D not resolved. Germline CDR1 is SGHRS and CDR2 is YFSETQ. V shed 4 bases and J shed 5 bases, with 12 bases lying between them. The CDR3 covers 13 residues. This chain's CDR3 is CASSRGQLETQYF. The CDR3 coding sequence is TGCGCCAGCAGCCGCGGCCAGCTCGAGACCCAGTACTTC.

This chain uses TRBV2 with TRBJ1-5, with D possibly TRBD1 on 6 matching bases. The CDR3 totals 15 residues. Trimming stripped 5 bases from V and 5 bases from J, with 16 bases between. Germline CDR1 SNHLY, CDR2 FYNNEI. This CDR3 is CASSPSTGLYQPQHF. The CDR3 coding sequence is TGTGCCAGCAGTCCTTCTACAGGGCTCTATCAGCCCCAGCATTTT.

This clone was observed once. The rearrangement links TRBV27 to TRBJ2-5, with 13 bases fitting TRBD2. V trimming: 0 bases; J trimming: 7 bases; junction bases outside the gene matches: 8. This CDR3 is 17 amino acids long. Germline CDR1 MNHEY, CDR2 SMNVEV (reference sequence). This chain's CDR3 is CASSLSWTSGGQGTQYF. DNA of the CDR3: TGTGCCAGCAGTTTATCTTGGACTAGCGGGGGACAGGGGACCCAGTACTTC.

The chain uses TRBV7-9 and TRBJ2-2; 12 positions agree with TRBD2. Germline V gene sequence: CDR1 SEHNR, CDR2 FQNEAQ (reference sequence). This CDR3 has 15 amino acids. J lost 7 bases, V lost 5 bases, and 5 bases had no gene match. CDR3 nucleotide sequence: TGTGCCAGCAGCATCACTAGCGGGGGGATCGGGGAGCTGTTTTTT. Its translation is CASSITSGGIGELFF.

This clone was recorded once. The chain employs TRBV5-4 and TRBJ2-5; tentatively, D is TRBD1 (5 bases). There are 14 residues in the CDR3. Germline-derived CDR1 and CDR2 are SGHNT and YYREEE (reference sequence). V lost 0 bases and J 5 bases, leaving 11 bases between the germline ends. The chain's CDR3 is CASSLDQGRETQYF. As DNA, the CDR3 is TGTGCCAGCAGCTTGGATCAGGGTAGGGAGACCCAGTACTTC.

J is TRBJ1-1 and V is TRBV19, with 10 bases lining up with TRBD1. Germline loops: CDR1 LNHDA, CDR2 SQIVND (reference sequence). The CDR3 totals 13 residues. The ends lost 4 bases at V and 5 bases at J; junction bases unmatched: 1. This chain's CDR3 is CASSRDRGTEAFF. The CDR3 nucleotides are TGTGCCAGTAGTAGGGACAGGGGAACTGAAGCTTTCTTT.

This clone occurred a few times. The chain employs TRBV11-2 and TRBJ1-3; possible D gene TRBD1, 6 bases. The length of the CDR3 is 15 residues. V dropped 3 bases and J dropped 1 base, with 10 bases sitting between them. In germline, CDR1 is SGHAT, CDR2 FQNNGV. The CDR3 DNA reads as TGTGCCAGCAGCTTTGGCAGGGGATCTGGAAACACCATATATTTT. The encoded protein is CASSFGRGSGNTIYF. Filled out from reference TRBV11-2 and TRBJ1-3, the complete variable domain reads EAGVAQSPRYKIIEKRQSVAFWCNPISGHATLYWYQQILGQGPKLLIQFQNNGVVDDSQLPKDRFSAERLKGVDSTLKIQPAKLEDSAVYLCASSFGRGSGNTIYFGEGSWLTVV.

CDR3 amino acids: CASSPTGTDYQPQHF. The CDR3 DNA sequence: TGCGCCAGCAGCCCGACAGGGACCGACTATCAGCCCCAGCATTTT. The V and J genes are TRBV5-1 and TRBJ1-5, with 7 bases that match TRBD1. The CDR3 totals 15 residues. V lost 4 bases, J lost 5 bases, and 9 bases stayed unmatched. Germline CDR1 reads SGHRS; CDR2 reads YFSETQ. The variable domain in full, completed from reference TRBV5-1 and TRBJ1-5, reads KAGVTQTPRYLIKTRGQQVTLSCSPISGHRSVSWYQQTPGQGLQFLFEYFSETQRNKGNFPGRFSGRQFSNSRSEMNVSTLELGDSALYLCASSPTGTDYQPQHFGDGTRLSIL.

This chain connects TRBV7-9 to TRBJ2-5; D is undetermined. The V end lost 10 bases, the J end lost 5 bases, and 17 bases lay between the germline ends. From germline, CDR1 is SEHNR and CDR2 FQNEAQ (reference sequence). The length of the CDR3 is 13 residues. The CDR3 DNA reads as TGTGCCACCTACGTTGGAGCCTCCGAGACCCAGTACTTC. It encodes CATYVGASETQYF. Complete variable domain (other parts from reference TRBV7-9 and TRBJ2-5): DTGVSQNPRHKITKRGQNVTFRCDPISEHNRLYWYRQTLGQGPEFLTYFQNEAQLEKSRLLSDRFSAERPKGSFSTLEIQRTEQGDSAMYLCATYVGASETQYFGPGTRLLVL.

This sequence joins TRBV7-2 and TRBJ1-3; D is unresolved. The CDR3 spans 15 residues. Germline CDR1 reads SGHTA; CDR2 reads FQGNSA. Between the trimmed V and J ends, which lost 3 bases and 0 bases, there was a span of 9 bases. The CDR3 sequence is CASSFQAFSGNTIYF. The CDR3 DNA sequence: TGTGCCAGCAGCTTTCAGGCATTCTCTGGAAACACCATATATTTT.

This chain links TRBV5-5 with TRBJ2-5, with a tentative D call TRBD2 (5 bases). Trimming cost V 6 bases and J 5 bases, with 20 bases left between them. The germline gives CDR1 SGHKS, CDR2 YYEKEE (reference sequence). The CDR3 contains 15 residues. The CDR3, as DNA: TGTGCCAGCACGAAAACGGGGTACCAGCGCGAGACCCAGTACTTC. Its protein product is CASTKTGYQRETQYF. The complete variable domain, with remaining parts taken from reference TRBV5-5 and TRBJ2-5, reads DAGVTQSPTHLIKTRGQQVTLRCSPISGHKSVSWYQQVLGQGPQFIFQYYEKEERGRGNFPDRFSARQFPNYSSELNVNALLLGDSALYLCASTKTGYQRETQYFGPGTRLLVL.